Listed below are T cell receptor beta chains from one sample, sequenced in a study of shared clonotypes between healthy human individuals. Here immunoSEQ multiplex PCR was the method, and the copy in TCRdb shows in-frame clones only, minus some. The sample has over 1.4 million clones, around 95% seen once. Material for sequencing was naive CD4+ T cells sorted from blood. The receptor set was obtained from a man under 40 in good health. Each CDR3 is given with its conserved first and last residue. D genes are given only for firm matches. Size is stated for part of the rows, as once, few or many counts, or as a class when the clone is expanded.

d_gene: -
len: 17
j_gene: TRBJ1-2
abundance: -
v_gene: TRBV28
CDR3aa: CASSSPLGEQINYGYTF
CDR3nt: TGTGCCAGCAGTTCCCCGCTTGGGGAGCAAATTAACTATGGCTACACCTTC

d_gene: -
len: 14
j_gene: TRBJ2-5
abundance: few
v_gene: TRBV4-1
CDR3aa: CASSPRQYQETQYF
CDR3nt: TGCGCCAGCAGCCCTCGACAGTACCAAGAGACCCAGTACTTC

d_gene: TRBD2
len: 15
j_gene: TRBJ2-7
abundance: -
v_gene: TRBV10-3
CDR3aa: CAIKGTSGTSYEQYF
CDR3nt: TGTGCCATCAAAGGGACTAGCGGAACCTCCTACGAGCAGTACTTC

d_gene: TRBD1
len: 14
j_gene: TRBJ2-5
abundance: -
v_gene: TRBV27
CDR3aa: CASSPRTGRETQYF
CDR3nt: TGTGCCAGCAGTCCGCGGACAGGGCGGGAGACCCAGTACTTC

d_gene: TRBD1
len: 13
j_gene: TRBJ2-7
abundance: -
v_gene: TRBV27
CDR3aa: CASSRDRAYEQYF
CDR3nt: TGTGCCAGCAGCCGGGACAGGGCGTACGAGCAGTACTTC

d_gene: -
len: 14
j_gene: TRBJ1-1
abundance: -
v_gene: TRBV28
CDR3aa: CASRRSRTFIEAFF
CDR3nt: TGTGCCAGCAGGCGGTCTAGGACCTTCATTGAAGCTTTCTTT

d_gene: -
len: 15
j_gene: TRBJ2-1
abundance: -
v_gene: TRBV11-1
CDR3aa: CASREQGYSYNEQFF
CDR3nt: TGTGCCAGCAGAGAACAGGGATACTCCTACAATGAGCAGTTCTTC

d_gene: -
len: 16
j_gene: TRBJ2-1
abundance: -
v_gene: TRBV5-1
CDR3aa: CASSLLQAIRGNEQFF
CDR3nt: TGCGCCAGCAGCTTGTTACAGGCCATCCGGGGCAATGAGCAGTTCTTC

d_gene: TRBD1
len: 14
j_gene: TRBJ2-7
abundance: -
v_gene: TRBV11-2
CDR3aa: CASSVTGGEHEQYF
CDR3nt: TGTGCCAGCAGCGTGACAGGGGGCGAACACGAGCAGTACTTC

d_gene: TRBD2
len: 14
j_gene: TRBJ2-1
abundance: -
v_gene: TRBV10-1
CDR3aa: CASSGLAPYNEQFF
CDR3nt: TGCGCCAGCAGTGGACTAGCCCCCTACAATGAGCAGTTCTTC

d_gene: TRBD1
len: 16
j_gene: TRBJ1-4
abundance: -
v_gene: TRBV7-9
CDR3aa: CASSPGQGAKTEKLFF
CDR3nt: TGTGCCAGCAGCCCCGGGCAGGGGGCAAAGACCGAAAAACTGTTTTTT

d_gene: -
len: 15
j_gene: TRBJ2-3
abundance: -
v_gene: TRBV6-5
CDR3aa: CASSYSGQYTDTQYF
CDR3nt: TGTGCCAGCAGTTACTCGGGGCAGTACACAGATACGCAGTATTTT

d_gene: -
len: 17
j_gene: TRBJ2-1
abundance: -
v_gene: TRBV15
CDR3aa: CATSRDYGTVEGNEQFF
CDR3nt: TGTGCCACCAGCAGAGATTACGGGACAGTGGAGGGCAATGAGCAGTTCTTC

d_gene: -
len: 14
j_gene: TRBJ2-5
abundance: -
v_gene: TRBV19
CDR3aa: CASSIDRRQETQYF
CDR3nt: TGTGCCAGTAGTATAGATCGGAGGCAAGAGACCCAGTACTTC

d_gene: TRBD1
len: 15
j_gene: TRBJ2-7
abundance: -
v_gene: TRBV19
CDR3aa: CASTRGQGVTYEQYF
CDR3nt: TGTGCCAGTACAAGAGGACAGGGGGTAACCTACGAGCAGTACTTC

d_gene: -
len: 14
j_gene: TRBJ2-1
abundance: -
v_gene: TRBV11-3
CDR3aa: CASSLDGTIHEQFF
CDR3nt: TGTGCCAGCAGCTTAGACGGTACTATCCATGAGCAGTTCTTC

d_gene: TRBD2
len: 15
j_gene: TRBJ2-3
abundance: -
v_gene: TRBV7-6
CDR3aa: CASSPLAADTDTQYF
CDR3nt: TGTGCCAGCAGCCCCCTAGCGGCAGACACAGATACGCAGTATTTT

d_gene: TRBD1
len: 15
j_gene: TRBJ2-1
abundance: -
v_gene: TRBV7-9
CDR3aa: CASSLTGGSYNEQFF
CDR3nt: TGTGCCAGCAGCCTGACAGGGGGCTCCTACAATGAGCAGTTCTTC

d_gene: -
len: 17
j_gene: TRBJ1-1
abundance: -
v_gene: TRBV4-3
CDR3aa: CASSQDLQPQGNTEAFF
CDR3nt: TGCGCCAGCAGCCAAGATCTGCAACCCCAGGGGAACACTGAAGCTTTCTTT

d_gene: -
len: 16
j_gene: TRBJ2-1
abundance: -
v_gene: TRBV4-3
CDR3aa: CASSQAKASSYNEQFF
CDR3nt: TGCGCCAGCAGCCAAGCAAAAGCGAGCTCCTACAATGAGCAGTTCTTC

d_gene: TRBD2
len: 16
j_gene: TRBJ2-3
abundance: -
v_gene: TRBV27
CDR3aa: CASSFGAGGPTDTQYF
CDR3nt: TGTGCCAGCAGTTTTGGAGCGGGAGGGCCCACAGATACGCAGTATTTT

d_gene: -
len: 15
j_gene: TRBJ2-7
abundance: -
v_gene: TRBV5-4
CDR3aa: CASSLEGVRTYEQYF
CDR3nt: TGTGCCAGCAGCTTGGAAGGGGTTCGGACCTACGAGCAGTACTTC

d_gene: TRBD1
len: 12
j_gene: TRBJ2-1
abundance: -
v_gene: TRBV27
CDR3aa: CASSNRGNEQFF
CDR3nt: TGTGCCAGCAGTAACAGGGGTAATGAGCAGTTCTTC

d_gene: -
len: 11
j_gene: TRBJ1-5
abundance: -
v_gene: TRBV20-1
CDR3aa: CSAGDLGPQHF
CDR3nt: TGCAGTGCAGGGGACCTCGGGCCCCAGCATTTT

d_gene: -
len: 12
j_gene: TRBJ1-5
abundance: -
v_gene: TRBV28
CDR3aa: CASSLVGQPQHF
CDR3nt: TGTGCCAGCAGTTTAGTTGGCCAGCCCCAGCATTTT

d_gene: TRBD1
len: 15
j_gene: TRBJ1-2
abundance: -
v_gene: TRBV11-2
CDR3aa: CASSPNTGTGVGYTF
CDR3nt: TGTGCCAGCAGCCCAAACACCGGGACAGGGGTCGGCTACACCTTC

d_gene: TRBD1
len: 17
j_gene: TRBJ2-1
abundance: -
v_gene: TRBV18
CDR3aa: CASSPTGQRISYNEQFF
CDR3nt: TGTGCCAGCTCACCAACGGGACAGCGAATTTCCTACAATGAGCAGTTCTTC

d_gene: -
len: 11
j_gene: TRBJ2-2
abundance: -
v_gene: TRBV6-1
CDR3aa: CASSRTGELFF
CDR3nt: TGTGCCAGCAGTAGGACCGGGGAGCTGTTTTTT

d_gene: TRBD2
len: 19
j_gene: TRBJ2-5
abundance: -
v_gene: TRBV27
CDR3aa: CASSFLGPQAGGPGETQYF
CDR3nt: TGTGCCAGCAGTTTCCTGGGACCTCAGGCGGGAGGGCCAGGGGAGACCCAGTACTTC

d_gene: -
len: 12
j_gene: TRBJ2-5
abundance: -
v_gene: TRBV2
CDR3aa: CASRTQQETQYF
CDR3nt: TGTGCCAGCAGGACGCAACAAGAGACCCAGTACTTC

d_gene: -
len: 13
j_gene: TRBJ1-1
abundance: -
v_gene: TRBV27
CDR3aa: CASSFRGGTEAFF
CDR3nt: TGTGCCAGCAGTTTCAGGGGTGGCACTGAAGCTTTCTTT

d_gene: -
len: 14
j_gene: TRBJ1-1
abundance: -
v_gene: TRBV6-1
CDR3aa: CASNGGNLDTEAFF
CDR3nt: TGTGCCAGCAATGGGGGGAATTTAGACACTGAAGCTTTCTTT

d_gene: -
len: 15
j_gene: TRBJ1-1
abundance: -
v_gene: TRBV10-3
CDR3aa: CAISKPDSLNTEAFF
CDR3nt: TGTGCCATCAGTAAACCTGACAGTTTGAACACTGAAGCTTTCTTT

d_gene: TRBD1
len: 17
j_gene: TRBJ2-7
abundance: -
v_gene: TRBV11-3
CDR3aa: CASSPRTWTGQFYEQYF
CDR3nt: TGTGCCAGCAGCCCCCGTACCTGGACAGGGCAATTTTACGAGCAGTACTTC

d_gene: -
len: 15
j_gene: TRBJ2-7
abundance: -
v_gene: TRBV6-5
CDR3aa: CASSYSTGGSPEQYF
CDR3nt: TGTGCCAGCAGTTACTCGACCGGGGGTAGCCCCGAGCAGTACTTC

d_gene: -
len: 15
j_gene: TRBJ2-7
abundance: -
v_gene: TRBV9
CDR3aa: CASSVEGFGAYEQYF
CDR3nt: TGTGCCAGCAGCGTAGAGGGGTTCGGGGCCTACGAGCAGTACTTC

d_gene: -
len: 18
j_gene: TRBJ1-3
abundance: -
v_gene: TRBV2
CDR3aa: CASSVGAGRTQDGYTIYF
CDR3nt: TGTGCCAGCAGTGTGGGGGCCGGCAGGACACAGGACGGGTACACCATATATTTT

d_gene: TRBD2
len: 19
j_gene: TRBJ2-1
abundance: -
v_gene: TRBV4-2
CDR3aa: CASSQEPVGLAGAKDEQFF
CDR3nt: TGTGCCAGCAGCCAAGAACCGGTAGGGCTAGCGGGTGCAAAGGATGAGCAGTTCTTC

d_gene: -
len: 14
j_gene: TRBJ2-7
abundance: -
v_gene: TRBV9
CDR3aa: CASSVAISRDEQYF
CDR3nt: TGTGCCAGCAGCGTAGCTATTAGCCGGGACGAGCAGTACTTC

d_gene: TRBD1
len: 15
j_gene: TRBJ1-1
abundance: -
v_gene: TRBV18
CDR3aa: CASSLKEQGAVEAFF
CDR3nt: TGTGCCAGCTCCCTAAAGGAGCAGGGGGCTGTTGAAGCTTTCTTT

d_gene: -
len: 15
j_gene: TRBJ1-2
abundance: -
v_gene: TRBV11-2
CDR3aa: CASSNLKTALYGYTF
CDR3nt: TGTGCCAGCAGCAACCTAAAGACAGCTCTCTATGGCTACACCTTC

d_gene: TRBD1
len: 14
j_gene: TRBJ2-7
abundance: -
v_gene: TRBV19
CDR3aa: CASSTTGVGGEQYF
CDR3nt: TGTGCCAGTAGTACCACAGGGGTTGGGGGCGAGCAGTACTTC

d_gene: TRBD1
len: 15
j_gene: TRBJ2-7
abundance: -
v_gene: TRBV7-2
CDR3aa: CASSLTGTEAYEQYF
CDR3nt: TGTGCCAGCAGCTTAACCGGGACAGAGGCCTACGAGCAGTACTTC

d_gene: -
len: 13
j_gene: TRBJ2-7
abundance: -
v_gene: TRBV5-1
CDR3aa: CASSPTGFREQYF
CDR3nt: TGCGCCAGCAGCCCGACCGGCTTCCGCGAGCAGTACTTC

d_gene: -
len: 13
j_gene: TRBJ1-3
abundance: -
v_gene: TRBV6-5
CDR3aa: CASRPFKGNTIYF
CDR3nt: TGTGCCAGCAGGCCTTTTAAAGGAAACACCATATATTTT

d_gene: -
len: 16
j_gene: TRBJ2-5
abundance: -
v_gene: TRBV18
CDR3aa: CASSKKSSGMGETQYF
CDR3nt: TGTGCCAGCTCAAAAAAAAGCTCAGGGATGGGAGAGACCCAGTACTTC

d_gene: -
len: 12
j_gene: TRBJ1-2
abundance: -
v_gene: TRBV5-6
CDR3aa: CASSLGIGGYTF
CDR3nt: TGTGCCAGCAGCTTGGGTATCGGCGGCTACACCTTC

d_gene: -
len: 14
j_gene: TRBJ2-5
abundance: -
v_gene: TRBV7-2
CDR3aa: CASSLVRVQETQYF
CDR3nt: TGTGCCAGCAGCTTAGTTCGCGTACAAGAGACCCAGTACTTC